The clone carrying this T cell receptor beta chain was detected only a few times. Through a sample-barcoded 5' primer and a J-beta primer mix, a second PCR was run for roughly 7 to 11 cycles. TCRdb ran MiXCR on the 5' RACE reads and lists one entry per CDR3 protein. The data show approximately 810,000 distinct CDR3 sequences, 30% to 45% seen once. The CDR3 is 16 residues long. The V and J ends lost 6 bases and 10 bases respectively, with 27 bases between them. CDR1 and CDR2 from the germline V gene are LGHNA and YNFKEQ. This sample was included in a study of blood T cells in healthy people across ages.

This clonotype was sampled from a man between 18 and 35 years old in good health. Sequencing was performed on blood. The V call is TRBV4-2, the J call TRBJ1-2; tentative D call: TRBD1 (5 bases). The DNA for the CDR3 is TGTGCCAGCAGTGAGGGCCCCCGACAGAGCCCGTCTGCCTACACCTTC. Its translation: CASSEGPRQSPSAYTF.